This entry features one T cell receptor (beta chain) sequence. Its specificity is not known. Samples came from axillary lymph nodes draining the breast cancer. This sample was included in a study of breast tumors, draining lymph nodes, adjacent tissues. Study-level findings and limits: The data were judged consistent with most tumor T cells coming from lymph node and expanding in tumor.

TCRdb reanalysed the multiplex PCR reads using MiXCR and keeps one entry per CDR3 protein. The table shows 160,000 or so distinct CDR3 sequences, with about 30% occurring only once. Sequencing input: axillary lymph node tissue. The receptor was derived from a female donor with breast cancer. Some clones in this sample may be carry-over from other donors' samples.

Here the CDR3 reads CASSPPGQGDQPQHF. The DNA of the CDR3 is TGTGCCAGCTCACCGCCGGGACAGGGGGATCAGCCCCAGCATTTT. V is TRBV18 and J is TRBJ1-5; 11 positions agree with TRBD1. Germline-derived CDR1 and CDR2 are KGHSH and LQKENI. The CDR3 spans 15 residues. Trimming took 3 bases from V and 5 from J; bases not matched to a gene: 3.